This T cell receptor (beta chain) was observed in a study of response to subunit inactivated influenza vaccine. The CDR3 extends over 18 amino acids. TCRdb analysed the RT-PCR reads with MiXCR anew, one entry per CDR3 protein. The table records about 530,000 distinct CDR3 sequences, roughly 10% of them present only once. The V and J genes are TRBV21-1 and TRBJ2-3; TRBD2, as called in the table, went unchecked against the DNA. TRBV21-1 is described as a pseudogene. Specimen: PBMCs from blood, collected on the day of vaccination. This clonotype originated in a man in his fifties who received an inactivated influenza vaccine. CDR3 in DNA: TGTGCCAGCAGCAAAGGTCGGGTTAGCGGGGGGGGGCCAGATACGCAGTATTTT. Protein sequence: CASSKGRVSGGGPDTQYF.